What follows are 3 T cell receptor beta chains derived from one specimen sequenced in a study of shared clonotypes between healthy human individuals. Sequenced by immunoSEQ multiplex PCR; TCRdb stores in-frame clones only, minus some. The sample yields about 120,000 clones, about 71% seen once. The sequenced sample was memory CD8+ T cells sorted from blood. The subset was: CD45RO+ cells pooled with CCR7-negative TemRA cells. These receptors were obtained from a woman aged 25 to 45 in good health.

The J gene is TRBJ2-2, the V gene TRBV7-6; D is undetermined. CDR1 is SGHVS, CDR2 FNYEAQ, per germline. The CDR3 has 17 amino acids. The ends were cut back, 1 base at V and 6 bases at J, with 18 bases in the middle. DNA of the CDR3: TGTGCCAGCAGCTTAGATTTTTCTCGGCGGTCCCCCGGGGAGCTGTTTTTT. Protein: CASSLDFSRRSPGELFF. The full variable domain, with the rest looked up from reference TRBV7-6 and TRBJ2-2, is GAGVSQSPRYKVTKRGQDVALRCDPISGHVSLYWYRQALGQGPEFLTYFNYEAQQDKSGLPNDRFSAERPEGSISTLTIQRTEQRDSAMYRCASSLDFSRRSPGELFFGEGSRLTVL.

The chain carries TRBV15 and TRBJ2-5; 11 bases agree with TRBD2. The CDR3 spans 16 residues. Trimming took 2 bases from V and 4 from J; bases not matched to a gene: 6. Per germline, CDR1 LNHNV and CDR2 YYDKDF (reference sequence). The CDR3 is CATSRMGTSGRETQYF. CDR3 nucleotides: TGTGCCACCAGCAGAATGGGGACTAGCGGCCGAGAGACCCAGTACTTC.

V is TRBV4-2 and J is TRBJ2-7; perhaps TRBD1 as D (6 bases). V gave up 0 bases and J gave up 4 bases, with 13 bases separating them. This CDR3 comprises 15 residues. Germline loops: CDR1 LGHNA, CDR2 YNFKEQ. CDR3 in DNA: TGTGCCAGCAGCCAAGAACTGGACAGCCCATACGAGCAGTACTTC. It codes for CASSQELDSPYEQYF.